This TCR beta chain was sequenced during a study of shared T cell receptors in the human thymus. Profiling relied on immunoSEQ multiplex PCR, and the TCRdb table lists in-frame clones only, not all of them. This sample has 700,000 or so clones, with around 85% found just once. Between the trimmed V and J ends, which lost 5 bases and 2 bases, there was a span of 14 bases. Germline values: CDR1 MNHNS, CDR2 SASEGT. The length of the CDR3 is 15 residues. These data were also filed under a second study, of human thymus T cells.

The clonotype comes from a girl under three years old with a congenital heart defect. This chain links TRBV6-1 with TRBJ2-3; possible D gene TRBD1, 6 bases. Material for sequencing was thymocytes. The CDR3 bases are TGTGCCAGCAGTTTCAGGGGAGCCCCCACAGATACGCAGTATTTT. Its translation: CASSFRGAPTDTQYF.